This TCR beta chain is drawn from a study of siplizumab effects on memory and regulatory T cells. General observations from the study: Many proliferating CD4+ or CD8+ clones remained unclassified. Roughly 75-96% of them could not be assigned either a naive or a memory phenotype.

Libraries were prepared by immunoSEQ multiplex PCR; TCRdb keeps only in-frame clonotypes and omits some of them. The sample holds around 45,000 clones; about 90% are singletons and the top ten take roughly 0.37%. Germline V lookup: CDR1 LNHNV, CDR2 YYDKDF (reference sequence). Trimming stripped 2 bases from V and 10 bases from J, with 15 bases between. The CDR3 extends over 14 amino acids. In its sample, this clone was seen once. Its antigen is not identified. Sequenced sample: naive CD8+ T cells sorted from blood. The clonotype was recovered from a human donor in good health. This chain uses TRBV15 with TRBJ2-1, with D possibly being TRBD2 (6 bases). The CDR3 DNA reads TGTGCCACCAGCAGACCGCTCGGGGGTTTCGAGCAGTTCTTC. Encoded protein: CATSRPLGGFEQFF.